This entry is about one TCR beta chain. Graft material was processed, releasing intraepithelial and lamina propria lymphocytes. Profiled with immunoSEQ multiplex PCR; TCRdb holds only in-frame clones, not every one. The sample has 4,000 to 5,000 clones, 76% seen once; the top ten hold around 14%. The data were obtained in a study of graft-versus-host responses after intestinal transplantation. V dropped 4 bases and J dropped 3 bases, with 12 bases sitting between them. The CDR3 length is 14 residues. In germline, CDR1 is SGHRS, CDR2 YFSETQ. The source was ileum tissue, collected approximately 340 days after intestinal transplantation. This chain joins TRBV5-1 and TRBJ2-3; D is possibly TRBD2 (5 bases). The sequence derives from a human patient who received an intestinal transplant, so some T cells may come from the graft donor. Here the CDR3 reads CASSPGKGTDTQYF. In DNA, the CDR3 is TGCGCCAGCAGCCCGGGGAAGGGAACAGATACGCAGTATTTT.